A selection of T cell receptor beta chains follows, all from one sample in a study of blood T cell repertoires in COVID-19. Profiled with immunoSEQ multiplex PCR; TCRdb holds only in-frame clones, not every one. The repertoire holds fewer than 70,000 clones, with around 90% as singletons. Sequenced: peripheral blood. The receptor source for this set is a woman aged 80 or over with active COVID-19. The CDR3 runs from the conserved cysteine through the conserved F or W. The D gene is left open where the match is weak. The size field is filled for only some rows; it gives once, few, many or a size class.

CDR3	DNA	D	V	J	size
CASSPALAGGTDTQYF	TGCGCCAGCAGCCCCGCACTAGCGGGAGGCACAGATACGCAGTATTTT	TRBD2	TRBV5-1	TRBJ2-3	-
CASSIPWDSNYGYTF	TGTGCCAGTAGTATTCCATGGGACAGCAACTATGGCTACACCTTC	TRBD1	TRBV19	TRBJ1-2	-
CASSTRQGNYGYTF	TGTGCCAGTAGTACTCGACAGGGCAACTATGGCTACACCTTC	TRBD1	TRBV19	TRBJ1-2	-
CASSDGNRGFNQPQHF	TGTGCCAGCAGTGACGGGAACAGGGGTTTCAATCAGCCCCAGCATTTT	TRBD1	TRBV2	TRBJ1-5	-
CASSVGQGPYEQYF	TGTGCCAGCAGCGTAGGGCAGGGGCCCTACGAGCAGTACTTC	-	TRBV9	TRBJ2-7	-
CASSLAAGGPDTQYF	TGTGCCAGCAGCTTAGCGGCGGGAGGTCCAGATACGCAGTATTTT	TRBD2	TRBV7-2	TRBJ2-3	-
CASSLSGGSYNEQFF	TGTGCCAGCAGCTTGTCAGGGGGCTCCTACAATGAGCAGTTCTTC	TRBD1	TRBV7-9	TRBJ2-1	-
CASRYRGNEQFF	TGTGCCAGCAGGTACAGGGGGAATGAGCAGTTCTTC	TRBD1	TRBV13	TRBJ2-1	-
CASSLGTSTKGYEQYF	TGCGCCAGCAGCCTAGGGACTTCTACGAAGGGCTACGAGCAGTACTTC	-	TRBV10-2	TRBJ2-7	few
CASAVGRSNEQYF	TGTGCCAGCGCTGTGGGCCGGTCGAACGAGCAGTACTTC	-	TRBV7-9	TRBJ2-7	few
CASSLEGSTDTQYF	TGTGCCAGCAGCTTAGAGGGGAGCACAGATACGCAGTATTTT	-	TRBV7-9	TRBJ2-3	-
CASSFSAGGNTGELFF	TGCGCCAGCAGCTTCTCAGCGGGGGGAAACACCGGGGAGCTGTTTTTT	TRBD2	TRBV5-1	TRBJ2-2	-
CASSTHGGPYNEQFF	TGTGCCAGCAGCACCCACGGGGGGCCCTACAATGAGCAGTTCTTC	-	TRBV11-2	TRBJ2-1	-
CASSRPTGGHHNYGYTF	TGTGCCAGCAGCCGACCGACAGGAGGACACCATAACTATGGCTACACCTTC	-	TRBV3-1/TRBV3-2	TRBJ1-2	-
CASSQVQGATGYTF	TGTGCCAGCAGCCAAGTGCAGGGGGCGACTGGCTACACCTTC	TRBD1	TRBV3-1/TRBV3-2	TRBJ1-2	-
CASSLLGLAGTDTQYF	TGTGCCAGCAGTTTACTTGGGTTAGCGGGCACAGATACGCAGTATTTT	-	TRBV28	TRBJ2-3	-
CASGLAGTDAGNTIYF	TGTGCTAGTGGTTTGGCCGGGACTGACGCTGGAAACACCATATATTTT	-	TRBV12-5	TRBJ1-3	-
CAWSVTRHSGANVLTF	TGTGCCTGGAGTGTAACGAGACACTCTGGGGCCAACGTCCTGACTTTC	-	TRBV30	TRBJ2-6	-
CASTNSGGLYNEQFF	TGTGCCAGCACCAATAGCGGGGGGCTTTACAATGAGCAGTTCTTC	TRBD2	TRBV7-8	TRBJ2-1	-
CAISGQGSGISPLHF	TGTGCCATCAGTGGACAGGGGAGTGGAATTTCACCCCTCCACTTT	TRBD1	TRBV10-3	TRBJ1-6	-